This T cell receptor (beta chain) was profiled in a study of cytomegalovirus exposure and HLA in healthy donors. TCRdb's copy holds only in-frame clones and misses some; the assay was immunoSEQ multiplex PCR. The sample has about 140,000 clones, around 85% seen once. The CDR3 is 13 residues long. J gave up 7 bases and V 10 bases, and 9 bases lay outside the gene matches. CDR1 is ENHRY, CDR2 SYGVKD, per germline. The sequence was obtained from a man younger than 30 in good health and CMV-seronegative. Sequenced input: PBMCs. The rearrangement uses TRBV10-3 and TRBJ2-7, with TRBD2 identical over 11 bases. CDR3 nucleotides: TGTGCCACCCTACTAGCGGGAGCGTATGAGCAGTACTTC. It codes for CATLLAGAYEQYF.